One and the same sample provided the 20 T cell receptor beta chains below, sequenced in a study of blood T cell repertoires in COVID-19. Assay used: immunoSEQ multiplex PCR; TCRdb lists only in-frame clones, some missing. The table shows more than 150,000 clones, with around 86% occurring only once. Sequenced material: peripheral blood. The source is an older man who had recovered from COVID-19.

Only a few counts were recorded for this clone. The chain is built from TRBV6-5 and TRBJ2-7; 9 nucleotides agree with TRBD2. Losses at the gene ends were 4 bases for V and 3 bases for J; bases not matched to a gene: 7. Germline V gives CDR1 MNHEY, CDR2 SVGAGI. The CDR3 is 15 amino acids. The DNA of the CDR3 is TGTGCCAGCAGTTCCGCCGGACTAGCGATCTACGAGCAGTACTTC. Residues: CASSSAGLAIYEQYF.

This clone has a single count. The V gene is TRBV11-2, the J gene TRBJ2-1; D uncertain. The V and J ends lost 5 bases and 0 bases respectively, with 8 bases between them. The germline CDR1 and CDR2 sequences are SGHAT and FQNNGV. The CDR3 sequence is 14 residues long. CDR3 sequence reads: CASSPMSSYNEQFF. CDR3 nucleotides: TGTGCCAGCAGCCCCATGAGCTCCTACAATGAGCAGTTCTTC. The full variable domain, completed using reference TRBV11-2 and TRBJ2-1, is EAGVAQSPRYKIIEKRQSVAFWCNPISGHATLYWYQQILGQGPKLLIQFQNNGVVDDSQLPKDRFSAERLKGVDSTLKIQPAKLEDSAVYLCASSPMSSYNEQFFGPGTRLTVL.

V usage is TRBV4-1 and J usage is TRBJ1-4, with 10 bases fitting TRBD1. The CDR3 totals 16 residues. Germline V CDR1 and CDR2: MGHRA, YSYEKL. V shed 3 bases, J shed 12 bases, and the junction held 13 bases outside the gene matches. The CDR3 loop reads CASSHPPGQGLIQLFF. CDR3 nucleotides: TGCGCCAGCAGCCACCCACCGGGACAGGGGTTAATACAACTGTTTTTT.

V gene TRBV18 combines with J gene TRBJ1-1; 9 nucleotides match TRBD1. The germline CDR1 and CDR2 sequences are KGHSH and LQKENI. This CDR3 comprises 14 residues. V was clipped by 3 bases and J by 1 base; unmatched bases: 0. CDR3 sequence reads: CASSPTGGNTEAFF. CDR3 in DNA: TGTGCCAGCTCACCGACAGGGGGGAACACTGAAGCTTTCTTT.

This chain joins TRBV3-1 (or the pseudogene TRBV3-2) and TRBJ2-1; 11 bases match TRBD2. The germline V gene has CDR1 LGHDT and CDR2 YNNKEL (reference sequence). The CDR3 is made up of 13 amino acids. V trimming: 3 bases; J trimming: 13 bases; junction bases outside the gene matches: 5. The CDR3 sequence is CASSHFSGRAQFF. CDR3 bases: TGTGCCAGCAGCCATTTTAGCGGGAGGGCCCAGTTCTTC.

The chain is built from TRBV5-5 and TRBJ1-1, with TRBD1 matching 7 bases. V was pared by 4 bases and J by 1 base, with 4 bases of the junction left unmatched. This CDR3 is 14 amino acids long. Germline CDR1 is SGHKS and CDR2 is YYEKEE (reference sequence). The CDR3 DNA reads as TGTGCCAGCAGCCATGACAGGGCGAACACTGAAGCTTTCTTT. Translation: CASSHDRANTEAFF.

The chain has TRBV19 and TRBJ2-3, with TRBD2 matching over 9 bases. CDR1 LNHDA and CDR2 SQIVND come from the germline V gene (reference sequence). This CDR3 comprises 16 residues. Trimming at V came to 4 bases and at J to 0 bases, leaving 5 bases not matched to a gene. CDR3: CASSKLAGSSTDTQYF. The DNA for the CDR3 is TGTGCCAGTAGTAAGCTAGCGGGGTCTAGCACAGATACGCAGTATTTT.

The rearrangement joins TRBV7-2 to TRBJ1-3, with 7 bases identical to TRBD1. CDR1 SGHTA and CDR2 FQGNSA come from the germline V gene. The CDR3 runs 15 residues. V lost 4 bases to trimming and J lost 0 bases; unmatched junction nucleotides: 3. The CDR3 nucleotides are TGTGCCAGCAGCTGGGGACAGAGCTCTGGAAACACCATATATTTT. It is translated as CASSWGQSSGNTIYF.

V gene TRBV11-2 combines with J gene TRBJ2-3; maybe TRBD2 (6 bases). V shed 0 bases and J shed 3 bases, with 10 bases lying between them. The CDR3 totals 15 residues. CDR1 SGHAT and CDR2 FQNNGV come from the germline V gene. The CDR3 here is CASSLEVRETDTQYF. The CDR3 DNA follows: TGTGCCAGCAGCTTAGAGGTGCGGGAAACAGATACGCAGTATTTT.

The chain employs TRBV7-9 and TRBJ2-7, with unresolved D. Germline values: CDR1 SEHNR, CDR2 FQNEAQ (reference sequence). Trimming cost V 6 bases and J 1 base, with 4 bases left between them. The CDR3 is 11 amino acids. The CDR3 loop reads CASSASYEQYF. CDR3 in DNA: TGTGCCAGCAGTGCGTCCTACGAGCAGTACTTC.

V gene TRBV5-6 combines with J gene TRBJ1-6; TRBD1 matches at 9 bases. Germline CDR1 SGHDT, CDR2 YYEEEE. The CDR3 is 16 amino acids. V trimming: 4 bases; J trimming: 6 bases; junction bases outside the gene matches: 8. DNA for the CDR3: TGTGCCAGCAGCCCGGGACAGGGTCAGGGTAATTCACCCCTCCACTTT. Protein product: CASSPGQGQGNSPLHF.

The chain links TRBV19 to TRBJ1-5, with no clear D. Trimming took 3 bases from V and 3 from J, leaving 9 bases between them. CDR1 and CDR2 (germline): LNHDA, SQIVND (reference sequence). The CDR3 sequence is 14 residues long. CDR3 sequence: CASSIESYNQPQHF. In DNA form, the CDR3 reads TGTGCCAGTAGTATCGAGAGCTACAATCAGCCCCAGCATTTT.

The chain couples TRBV14 to TRBJ2-3, with D unresolved. There are 12 residues in the CDR3. Germline V gene data show CDR1 as SGHDN and CDR2 as FVKESK. V dropped 3 bases and J dropped 13 bases, with 14 bases sitting between them. Written as DNA, the CDR3 is TGTGCCAGCAGCCAGGAACACGGGTGGAAGTATTTT. Its protein product is CASSQEHGWKYF. Combining the CDR3 with reference TRBV14 and TRBJ2-3 gives the whole variable domain EAGVTQFPSHSVIEKGQTVTLRCDPISGHDNLYWYRRVMGKEIKFLLHFVKESKQDESGMPNNRFLAERTGGTYSTLKVQPAELEDSGVYFCASSQEHGWKYFGPGTRLTVL.

The chain employs TRBV7-9 and TRBJ2-3; D perhaps matches TRBD2 (5 bases). V gave up 4 bases and J gave up 4 bases, with 12 bases separating them. Germline V gene sequence: CDR1 SEHNR, CDR2 FQNEAQ (reference sequence). This CDR3 has 14 amino acids. For the CDR3, the DNA is TGTGCCAGCAGCTCAGACTCCGGGGCAGATACGCAGTATTTT. Its protein is CASSSDSGADTQYF.

On this clone: One end of the junction does not line up with germline, which may come from a read error. CDR3 bases: TGTGCCAGCAGCGCTTCCAGGGCGAGTCTGATCTTC. Amino acid sequence: CASSASRASLIF. This sequence joins TRBV6-2 or TRBV6-3 and TRBJ2-1; weak D call: TRBD1 (5 bases). The CDR3 contains 12 residues. Germline V gene data show CDR1 as MNHEY and CDR2 as SVGEGT.

The chain uses TRBV10-1 and TRBJ1-2, with a weak D call TRBD1 (6 bases). The CDR3 is 12 amino acids. In germline, CDR1 is WNHNN, CDR2 SYGVQD (reference sequence). V lost 4 bases to trimming and J lost 4 bases, with 7 bases between them. DNA of the CDR3: TGCGCCAGCAGTGCGGACAGCTATGGCTACACCTTC. It is translated as CASSADSYGYTF.

This clone came up many times. This rearrangement joins TRBV3-1 (or the pseudogene TRBV3-2) to TRBJ2-1; 9 bases map to TRBD2. Trimming at V came to 4 bases and at J to 8 bases, leaving 3 bases not matched to a gene. The CDR3 contains 13 residues. CDR1 is LGHDT, CDR2 YNNKEL, per germline (reference sequence). The CDR3 spells CASSRGLADEQFF. The CDR3 region has the DNA TGTGCCAGCAGCCGGGGACTAGCCGATGAGCAGTTCTTC.

This chain links TRBV19 with TRBJ1-3; D is uncertain. CDR3 length equals 15 residues. Between the trimmed V and J ends, which lost 6 bases and 2 bases, there was a span of 14 bases. CDR1 is LNHDA, CDR2 SQIVND, per germline (reference sequence). CDR3 nucleotide sequence: TGTGCCAGTAGGCTCCAGTCCAATACTGGAAACACCATATATTTT. Amino acids: CASRLQSNTGNTIYF. Looking up the rest from reference TRBV19 and TRBJ1-3 gives the full variable domain: DGGITQSPKYLFRKEGQNVTLSCEQNLNHDAMYWYRQDPGQGLRLIYYSQIVNDFQKGDIAEGYSVSREKKESFPLTVTSAQKNPTAFYLCASRLQSNTGNTIYFGEGSWLTVV.

The chain couples TRBV6-2 or TRBV6-3 to TRBJ2-7; D uncertain. The germline V gene encodes CDR1 MNHEY and CDR2 SVGEGT. CDR3 length: 12 residues. V dropped 4 bases and J dropped 6 bases, with 10 bases sitting between them. Written as DNA, the CDR3 is TGTGCCAGCAGTTTGACACCTTCCGAGCAGTACTTC. Its protein is CASSLTPSEQYF.

This chain connects TRBV12-3 or TRBV12-4 to TRBJ1-5, with D unclear. CDR3 length: 13 residues. V lost 3 bases and J lost 7, with 10 bases in between. This CDR3 is CASSFSLRQPQHF. CDR3 nucleotides: TGTGCCAGCAGTTTCTCCCTACGGCAGCCCCAGCATTTT.